These 27 T cell receptor beta chains were all obtained from the same sample, sequenced in a study of cytomegalovirus exposure and HLA in healthy donors. PCR employed 60 Vbeta and 13 Jbeta primers. Sequenced by immunoSEQ multiplex PCR; TCRdb stores in-frame clones only, minus some. Of some 150,000 clones in the sample, roughly 77% were seen once. Sequencing was performed on PBMCs. These receptors were taken from a human donor in good health.

This sequence joins TRBV9 and TRBJ1-4, with a tentative D call TRBD1 (5 bases). Germline V gives CDR1 SGDLS, CDR2 YYNGEE. The CDR3 has 14 amino acids. V was pared by 4 bases and J by 3 bases, with 10 bases between. For the CDR3, the DNA is TGTGCCAGCAGCCCCAGGGTCGCTAATGAAAAACTGTTTTTT. Protein sequence: CASSPRVANEKLFF.

The chain combines TRBV15 with TRBJ2-1; 13 nucleotides line up with TRBD2. The CDR3 spans 17 residues. J gave up 9 bases and V 1 base, and 9 bases lay outside the gene matches. Germline V gene lookup returns CDR1 LNHNV and CDR2 YYDKDF (reference sequence). This CDR3 is CATSRAGKLAGGGEQFF. In nucleotides, the CDR3 is TGTGCCACCAGCAGAGCTGGGAAACTAGCGGGAGGGGGTGAGCAGTTCTTC.

This clone was observed a handful of times. The rearrangement joins TRBV19 to TRBJ1-2; tentatively, D is TRBD1 (6 bases). The V gene's germline CDR1 is LNHDA and CDR2 SQIVND (reference sequence). There are 16 residues in the CDR3. V was trimmed by 3 bases and J by 0 bases, leaving 14 bases between them. The CDR3 protein is CASSIWTAQSNYGYTF. As DNA, the CDR3 is TGTGCCAGTAGTATTTGGACAGCCCAATCTAACTATGGCTACACCTTC.

In its sample, this clone was seen once. This chain links TRBV28 with TRBJ1-3; D gene uncertain. This CDR3 is built from 17 residues. Germline V gene sequence: CDR1 MDHEN, CDR2 SYDVKM. The V end lost 5 bases, the J end lost 0 bases, and 17 bases lay between the germline ends. CDR3 DNA sequence: TGTGCCAGCAGTACTCCGAGGGTCAGACCCTCTGGAAACACCATATATTTT. This codes for CASSTPRVRPSGNTIYF.

V gene TRBV2 combines with J gene TRBJ1-1, with 8 bases lining up with TRBD1. The CDR3 consists of 15 residues. J lost 1 base, V lost 6 bases, and 7 bases had no gene match. Germline lookup yields CDR1 SNHLY and CDR2 FYNNEI. CDR3 sequence reads: CASSDAGTGNTEAFF. The CDR3 DNA follows: TGTGCCAGCAGCGACGCCGGGACAGGGAACACTGAAGCTTTCTTT.

This clone was recorded only once. The gene calls are TRBV14 and TRBJ2-1, with 11 bases matching TRBD2. The CDR3 has 15 amino acids. After removal of 4 bases from V and 1 base from J, the junction contained 0 bases not matched to a gene. The germline V gene has CDR1 SGHDN and CDR2 FVKESK. In nucleotides, the CDR3 is TGTGCCAGCAGCCTAGCGGGGGGGTCCTACAATGAGCAGTTCTTC. It translates to CASSLAGGSYNEQFF.

J is TRBJ2-1 and V is TRBV10-1; D is ambiguous. This CDR3 has 12 amino acids. Germline CDR1 is WNHNN and CDR2 is SYGVQD (reference sequence). The V end lost 4 bases, the J end lost 9 bases, and 10 bases lay between the germline ends. The CDR3, as DNA: TGCGCCAGCAGTGTAATGCTAGGTGAGCAGTTCTTC. Residues: CASSVMLGEQFF.

J is TRBJ1-4 and V is TRBV5-1; TRBD1 is a possible D gene (6 bases). This CDR3 region has 15 residues. Trimming stripped 0 bases from V and 8 bases from J, with 14 bases between. The germline V gene encodes CDR1 SGHRS and CDR2 YFSETQ. CDR3 nucleotide sequence: TGCGCCAGCAGCTTGGATACAGGGTTAGACGAAAAACTGTTTTTT. It encodes CASSLDTGLDEKLFF.

The V call is TRBV7-3, the J call TRBJ2-1, with TRBD1 identical over 7 bases. The CDR3 has 13 amino acids. With 5 bases clipped from V and 5 bases from J, the junction kept 3 bases outside the gene matches. CDR1 is SGHTA and CDR2 is FQGTGA in the germline V gene. The CDR3 DNA reads TGTGCCAGCAGCACAGGACAGGACAATGAGCAGTTCTTC. Translating gives CASSTGQDNEQFF.

This chain connects TRBV7-2 to TRBJ2-6, with 7 bases matching TRBD1. CDR1 and CDR2 (germline): SGHTA, FQGNSA. The CDR3 loop spans 19 amino acids. V was clipped by 8 bases and J by 2 bases; unmatched bases: 18. The CDR3 region has the DNA TGTGCCAGCGGGAGACAGGGTGGAGTGGCCGGAGCTGGGGCCAACGTCCTGACTTTC. As protein: CASGRQGGVAGAGANVLTF.

The genes are TRBV5-4 and TRBJ2-5, with 16 positions matching TRBD2. The DNA end is a closer match to TRBJ2-7, so the J assignment may be wrong. This CDR3 spans 18 amino acids. Germline lookup yields CDR1 SGHNT and CDR2 YYREEE (reference sequence). CDR3 nucleotides: TGTGCCAGCAGACTCTGGGGGACTAGCGGGAGGGCCCGGGGCGAGCAGTACTTC. Translated: CASRLWGTSGRARGEQYF.

This chain joins TRBV7-9 and TRBJ2-7; 10 bases are shared with TRBD2. Looked up from germline, CDR1 is SEHNR and CDR2 is FQNEAQ (reference sequence). J lost 2 bases, V lost 10 bases, and 5 bases had no gene match. The CDR3 contains 13 residues. The DNA of the CDR3 is TGTGCCACCCTAGCGGGGGACCCCTACGAGCAGTACTTC. Encoded protein: CATLAGDPYEQYF.

This clone is a singleton in its sample. The chain employs TRBV6-4 and TRBJ2-1; possible D gene TRBD1, 6 bases. Germline CDR1 is MRHNA and CDR2 is SNTAGT. V was trimmed by 2 bases and J by 2 bases, leaving 10 bases between them. CDR3 length equals 15 residues. The CDR3 here is CASSDTGTTYNEQFF. The CDR3, as DNA: TGTGCCAGCAGTGACACCGGGACAACCTACAATGAGCAGTTCTTC.

In this sample, this clone turned up a few times. The chain uses TRBV6-1 and TRBJ2-7; TRBD2 agrees at 12 bases. After removal of 3 bases from V and 4 bases from J, the junction contained 10 bases not matched to a gene. CDR1 and CDR2 from the germline V gene are MNHNS and SASEGT. This CDR3 has 17 residues. The CDR3 DNA is TGTGCCAGCAGTGATTTACTAGCGGGGGGCCTGAGGTACGAGCAGTACTTC. Translating gives CASSDLLAGGLRYEQYF.

This rearrangement joins TRBV5-8 to TRBJ1-1; TRBD1 matches 7 bases. Germline assignment: CDR1 SGHTS and CDR2 YDEGEE. This CDR3 has 15 residues. V shed 0 bases, J shed 2 bases, and the junction held 4 bases outside the gene matches. This chain's CDR3 is CASSLAAGGNTEAFF. In DNA, the CDR3 is TGTGCCAGCAGCTTGGCGGCAGGGGGAAACACTGAAGCTTTCTTT.

J is TRBJ2-1 and V is TRBV27, with 7 nucleotides matching TRBD2. J was trimmed by 7 bases and V by 2 bases; bases with no gene match: 8. The CDR3 is made up of 15 amino acids. Germline assignment: CDR1 MNHEY and CDR2 SMNVEV (reference sequence). This chain's CDR3 is CASSLPGGNRNEQFF. In DNA form, the CDR3 reads TGTGCCAGCAGTTTACCGGGGGGAAACAGGAATGAGCAGTTCTTC.

CDR3 amino acids: CASSFGSGSIPYEQYF. DNA of the CDR3: TGTGCCAGCAGTTTTGGTTCCGGGAGTATCCCCTACGAGCAGTACTTC. V is TRBV28 and J is TRBJ2-7; TRBD2 might be the D (6 bases). The CDR3 spans 16 residues. Trimming pared 3 bases from V and 2 bases from J, leaving 17 bases between. The V gene's germline CDR1 is MDHEN and CDR2 SYDVKM.

The V gene is TRBV28, the J gene TRBJ1-1, with TRBD1 identical over 7 bases. V was pared by 9 bases and J by 3 bases, with 13 bases of the junction left unmatched. Germline V gene lookup returns CDR1 MDHEN and CDR2 SYDVKM. The CDR3 length is 15 residues. The CDR3 DNA is TGTGCCAGTTTATATAGGGGGCGTCTGGACACTGAAGCTTTCTTT. This encodes CASLYRGRLDTEAFF.

The rearrangement joins TRBV30 to TRBJ2-3; D is possibly TRBD2 (6 bases). The V gene lost 1 base and the J gene lost 6 bases, with 17 bases spanning the gap. The CDR3 has 15 residues. In germline, CDR1 is GTSNPN, CDR2 SVGIG (reference sequence). The DNA of the CDR3 is TGTGCCTGGAGTGGACTAGGAGCCCTCCCTGATACGCAGTATTTT. Its protein product is CAWSGLGALPDTQYF.

The J gene is TRBJ2-6, the V gene TRBV28, with 9 positions matching TRBD2. The CDR3 loop spans 17 amino acids. V dropped 6 bases and J dropped 0; count of bases not matched to a gene: 6. Germline V gives CDR1 MDHEN, CDR2 SYDVKM. The CDR3 nucleotides are TGTGCCAGCAGCCTAGCGGGACGTAGCTCTGGGGCCAACGTCCTGACTTTC. Protein: CASSLAGRSSGANVLTF. The full variable domain, its missing parts supplied by reference TRBV28 and TRBJ2-6, is DVKVTQSSRYLVKRTGEKVFLECVQDMDHENMFWYRQDPGLGLRLIYFSYDVKMKEKGDIPEGYSVSREKKERFSLILESASTNQTSMYLCASSLAGRSSGANVLTFGAGSRLTVL.

The chain employs TRBV5-5 and TRBJ1-6; maybe TRBD1 (6 bases). This CDR3 is built from 15 residues. CDR1 and CDR2 (germline): SGHKS, YYEKEE (reference sequence). Trimming pared 3 bases from V and 7 bases from J, leaving 14 bases between. This CDR3 is CASSSSAGANSPLHF. The DNA of the CDR3 is TGTGCCAGCAGCTCGTCAGCAGGGGCGAATTCACCCCTCCACTTT. The full variable domain, completed using reference TRBV5-5 and TRBJ1-6, is DAGVTQSPTHLIKTRGQQVTLRCSPISGHKSVSWYQQVLGQGPQFIFQYYEKEERGRGNFPDRFSARQFPNYSSELNVNALLLGDSALYLCASSSSAGANSPLHFGNGTRLTVT.

This clone has a single count. The chain has TRBV27 and TRBJ1-1, with D unresolved. This CDR3 is built from 13 residues. With 6 bases removed from V and 2 bases from J, the gap between germline ends came to 10 bases. Germline CDR1 MNHEY, CDR2 SMNVEV (reference sequence). In nucleotides, the CDR3 is TGTGCCAGCAGGTCGGAGGGAAACACTGAAGCTTTCTTT. This encodes CASRSEGNTEAFF.

V and J are TRBV28 and TRBJ2-1; 7 nucleotides match TRBD2. Trimming at V came to 6 bases and at J to 4 bases, leaving 12 bases not matched to a gene. The CDR3 spans 16 residues. The germline V gene has CDR1 MDHEN and CDR2 SYDVKM. The CDR3 bases are TGTGCCAGCAGACAAACTAGCGTTTTTAGATACAATGAGCAGTTCTTC. Amino acids: CASRQTSVFRYNEQFF.

There are a few counts of this clone. The chain has TRBV5-6 and TRBJ2-2; TRBD2 might be the D (7 bases). Germline V gene data show CDR1 as SGHDT and CDR2 as YYEEEE. Between the trimmed V and J ends, which lost 1 base and 2 bases, there was a span of 12 bases. The CDR3 is 16 amino acids. In DNA, the CDR3 is TGTGCCAGCAGCTTGAGGGGGGGCCTCAACACCGGGGAGCTGTTTTTT. Its protein product is CASSLRGGLNTGELFF. The complete variable domain, with remaining parts taken from reference TRBV5-6 and TRBJ2-2, reads DAGVTQSPTHLIKTRGQQVTLRCSPKSGHDTVSWYQQALGQGPQFIFQYYEEEERQRGNFPDRFSGHQFPNYSSELNVNALLLGDSALYLCASSLRGGLNTGELFFGEGSRLTVL.

The chain links TRBV6-1 to TRBJ2-3; D perhaps matches TRBD1 (5 bases). The length of the CDR3 is 15 residues. Per the germline V gene, CDR1 is MNHNS and CDR2 is SASEGT. Trimming took off 2 bases at V and 2 bases at J, with 11 bases between the two ends. The chain's CDR3 is CASSEWGGATDTQYF. As DNA, the CDR3 is TGTGCCAGCAGTGAATGGGGTGGGGCCACAGATACGCAGTATTTT.

This chain uses TRBV28 with TRBJ1-3; no reliable D call. V gave up 2 bases and J gave up 0 bases, with 11 bases separating them. Germline values: CDR1 MDHEN, CDR2 SYDVKM. The CDR3 length is 16 residues. The CDR3 region is CASSLAARFSGNTIYF. CDR3 nucleotide sequence: TGTGCCAGCAGTTTAGCGGCACGGTTCTCTGGAAACACCATATATTTT.

This clone was recorded a few times. The chain combines TRBV7-9 with TRBJ1-2, with D perhaps matching TRBD1 (6 bases). The CDR3 length is 13 residues. Germline loops: CDR1 SEHNR, CDR2 FQNEAQ (reference sequence). V lost 4 bases and J 6 bases, leaving 12 bases between the germline ends. The CDR3 reads CASSYRVGDGYTF. As DNA, the CDR3 is TGTGCCAGCAGCTACAGGGTCGGCGATGGCTACACCTTC. Looking up the rest from reference TRBV7-9 and TRBJ1-2 gives the full variable domain: DTGVSQNPRHKITKRGQNVTFRCDPISEHNRLYWYRQTLGQGPEFLTYFQNEAQLEKSRLLSDRFSAERPKGSFSTLEIQRTEQGDSAMYLCASSYRVGDGYTFGSGTRLTVV.